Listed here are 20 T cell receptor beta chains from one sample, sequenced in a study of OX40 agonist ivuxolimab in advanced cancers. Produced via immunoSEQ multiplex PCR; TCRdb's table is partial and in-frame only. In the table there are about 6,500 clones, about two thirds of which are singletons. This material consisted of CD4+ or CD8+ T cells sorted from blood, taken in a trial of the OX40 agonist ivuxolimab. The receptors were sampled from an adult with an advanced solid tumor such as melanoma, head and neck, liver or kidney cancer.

DNA of the CDR3: TGCGCCAGCAGCTTGAGGGAGGGAAGTATGAACACTGAAGCTTTCTTT. It codes for CASSLREGSMNTEAFF. V gene TRBV5-1 combines with J gene TRBJ1-1; D gene uncertain. The germline V gene encodes CDR1 SGHRS and CDR2 YFSETQ. This CDR3 is 16 amino acids long. Trimming removed 1 base from V and 0 bases from J, with 13 bases in between.

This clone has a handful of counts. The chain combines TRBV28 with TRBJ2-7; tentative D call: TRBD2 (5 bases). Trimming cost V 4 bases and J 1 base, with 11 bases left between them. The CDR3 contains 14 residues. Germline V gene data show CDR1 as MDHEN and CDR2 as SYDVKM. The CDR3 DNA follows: TGTGCCAGCAGTTATCGGGGAGCATCCTACGAGCAGTACTTC. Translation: CASSYRGASYEQYF.

In nucleotides, the CDR3 is TGCGCCAGCAGCCAAGATCTTACACTCACAGATACGCAGTATTTT. Protein: CASSQDLTLTDTQYF. The chain combines TRBV4-1 with TRBJ2-3; D not certain. CDR1 and CDR2 from the germline V gene are MGHRA and YSYEKL. This CDR3 comprises 15 residues. V lost 0 bases to trimming and J lost 2 bases, with 9 bases between them.

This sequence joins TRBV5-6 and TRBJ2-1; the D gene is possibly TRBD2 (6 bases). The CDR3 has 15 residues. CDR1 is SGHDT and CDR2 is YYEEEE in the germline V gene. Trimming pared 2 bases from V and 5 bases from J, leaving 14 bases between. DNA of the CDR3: TGTGCCAGCAGCTTTTTAATGGGAGGTCACAATGAGCAGTTCTTC. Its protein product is CASSFLMGGHNEQFF.

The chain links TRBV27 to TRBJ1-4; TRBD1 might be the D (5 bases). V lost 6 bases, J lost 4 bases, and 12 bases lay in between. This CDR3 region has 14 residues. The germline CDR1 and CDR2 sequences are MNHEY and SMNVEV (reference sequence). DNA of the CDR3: TGTGCCAGCAGCCCGACAGTGTATAATGAAAAACTGTTTTTT. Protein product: CASSPTVYNEKLFF. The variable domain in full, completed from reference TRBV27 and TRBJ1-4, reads EAQVTQNPRYLITVTGKKLTVTCSQNMNHEYMSWYRQDPGLGLRQIYYSMNVEVTDKGDVPEGYKVSRKEKRNFPLILESPSPNQTSLYFCASSPTVYNEKLFFGSGTQLSVL.

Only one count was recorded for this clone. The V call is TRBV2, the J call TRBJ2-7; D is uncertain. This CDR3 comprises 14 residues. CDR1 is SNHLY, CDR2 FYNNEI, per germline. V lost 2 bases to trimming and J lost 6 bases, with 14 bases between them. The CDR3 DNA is TGTGCCAGCAGTGAACCGGACCGGCCGGGCGAGCAGTACTTC. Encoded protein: CASSEPDRPGEQYF.

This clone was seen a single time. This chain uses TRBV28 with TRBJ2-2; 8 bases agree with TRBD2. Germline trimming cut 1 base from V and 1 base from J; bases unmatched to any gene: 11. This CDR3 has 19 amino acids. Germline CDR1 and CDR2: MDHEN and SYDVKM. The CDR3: CASSLYDPSGRENTGELFF. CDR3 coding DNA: TGTGCCAGCAGTTTATATGACCCATCCGGGAGGGAGAACACCGGGGAGCTGTTTTTT.

The CDR3 DNA follows: TGTGCCAGCAGCTTATACGGCGAGATAGGCGCTTTCTTT. As protein: CASSLYGEIGAFF. The V call is TRBV7-3, the J call TRBJ1-1, with D unresolved. The CDR3 totals 13 residues. CDR1 is SGHTA, CDR2 FQGTGA, per germline. Trimming shortened V by 2 bases and J by 11 bases, and 15 bases separated the two germline ends.

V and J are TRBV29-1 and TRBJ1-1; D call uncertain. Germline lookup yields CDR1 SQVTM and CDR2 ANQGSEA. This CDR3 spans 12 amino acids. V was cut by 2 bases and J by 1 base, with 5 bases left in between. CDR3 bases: TGCAGCGTTGAACCGGCGAACACTGAAGCTTTCTTT. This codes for CSVEPANTEAFF.

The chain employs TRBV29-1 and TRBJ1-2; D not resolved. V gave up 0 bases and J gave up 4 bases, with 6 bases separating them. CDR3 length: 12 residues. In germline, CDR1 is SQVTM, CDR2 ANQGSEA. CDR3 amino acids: CSVEDLSYGYTF. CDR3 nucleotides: TGCAGCGTTGAAGATCTGTCCTATGGCTACACCTTC.

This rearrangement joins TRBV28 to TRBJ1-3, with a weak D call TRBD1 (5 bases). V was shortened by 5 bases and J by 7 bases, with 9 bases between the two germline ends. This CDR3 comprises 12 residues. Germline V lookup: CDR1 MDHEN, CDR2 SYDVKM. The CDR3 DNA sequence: TGTGCCAGCAGTGGGGGGACGAACACCATATATTTT. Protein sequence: CASSGGTNTIYF. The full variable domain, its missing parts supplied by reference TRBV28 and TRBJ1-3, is DVKVTQSSRYLVKRTGEKVFLECVQDMDHENMFWYRQDPGLGLRLIYFSYDVKMKEKGDIPEGYSVSREKKERFSLILESASTNQTSMYLCASSGGTNTIYFGEGSWLTVV.

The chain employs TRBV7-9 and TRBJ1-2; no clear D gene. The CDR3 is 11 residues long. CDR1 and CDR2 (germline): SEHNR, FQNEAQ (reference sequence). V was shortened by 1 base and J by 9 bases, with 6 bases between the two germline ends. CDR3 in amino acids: CASSLDSSYTF. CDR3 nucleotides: TGTGCCAGCAGCTTAGACAGTAGCTACACCTTC. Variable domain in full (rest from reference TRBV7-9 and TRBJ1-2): DTGVSQNPRHKITKRGQNVTFRCDPISEHNRLYWYRQTLGQGPEFLTYFQNEAQLEKSRLLSDRFSAERPKGSFSTLEIQRTEQGDSAMYLCASSLDSSYTFGSGTRLTVV.

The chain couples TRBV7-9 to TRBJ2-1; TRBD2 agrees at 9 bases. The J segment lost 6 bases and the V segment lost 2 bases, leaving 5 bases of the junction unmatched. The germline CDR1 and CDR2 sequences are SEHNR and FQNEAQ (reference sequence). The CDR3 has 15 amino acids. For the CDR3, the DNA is TGTGCCAGCAGCTTAAGACTAGCGGAAATCAATGAGCAGTTCTTC. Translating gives CASSLRLAEINEQFF.

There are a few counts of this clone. Here the CDR3 DNA reads TGTGCCAGCAGTGAGGGGACTAGCGGGAGCTACGAGCAGTACTTC. This gives the protein CASSEGTSGSYEQYF. This chain connects TRBV6-1 to TRBJ2-7, with 14 positions matching TRBD2. The ends lost 3 bases at V and 3 bases at J; junction bases unmatched: 1. This CDR3 contains 15 residues. Germline CDR1 and CDR2: MNHNS and SASEGT.

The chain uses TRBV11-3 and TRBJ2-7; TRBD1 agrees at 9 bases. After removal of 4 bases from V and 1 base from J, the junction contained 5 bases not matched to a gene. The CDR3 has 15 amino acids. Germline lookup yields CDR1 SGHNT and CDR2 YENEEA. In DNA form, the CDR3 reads TGTGCCAGCAGCTCAGGACAGGGGCCATCCTACGAGCAGTACTTC. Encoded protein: CASSSGQGPSYEQYF.

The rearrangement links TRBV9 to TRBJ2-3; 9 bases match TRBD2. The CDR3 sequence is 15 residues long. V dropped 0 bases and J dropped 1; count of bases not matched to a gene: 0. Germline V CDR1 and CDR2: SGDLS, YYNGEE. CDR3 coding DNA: TGTGCCAGCAGCGTAGCTAGCGGGGGCACAGATACGCAGTATTTT. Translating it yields CASSVASGGTDTQYF. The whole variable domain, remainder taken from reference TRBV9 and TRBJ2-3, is DSGVTQTPKHLITATGQRVTLRCSPRSGDLSVYWYQQSLDQGLQFLIQYYNGEERAKGNILERFSAQQFPDLHSELNLSSLELGDSALYFCASSVASGGTDTQYFGPGTRLTVL.

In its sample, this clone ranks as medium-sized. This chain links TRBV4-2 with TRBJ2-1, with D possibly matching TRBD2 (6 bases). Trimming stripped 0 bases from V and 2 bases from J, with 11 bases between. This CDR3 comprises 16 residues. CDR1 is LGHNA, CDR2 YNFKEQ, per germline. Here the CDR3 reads CASSQDGSGPYNEQFF. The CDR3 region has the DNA TGTGCCAGCAGCCAAGATGGGAGCGGGCCCTACAATGAGCAGTTCTTC.

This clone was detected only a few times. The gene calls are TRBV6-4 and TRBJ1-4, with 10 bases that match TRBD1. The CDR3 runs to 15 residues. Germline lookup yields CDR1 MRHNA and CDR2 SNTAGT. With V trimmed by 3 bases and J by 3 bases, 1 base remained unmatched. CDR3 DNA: TGTGCCAGCAGTGAGACAGGGGGCGCTAATGAAAAACTGTTTTTT. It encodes CASSETGGANEKLFF.

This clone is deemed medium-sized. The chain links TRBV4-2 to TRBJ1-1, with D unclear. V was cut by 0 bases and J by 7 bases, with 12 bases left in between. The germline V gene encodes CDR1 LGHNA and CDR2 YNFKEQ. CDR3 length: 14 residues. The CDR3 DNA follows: TGTGCCAGCAGCCAAGATCCGAGCGACGGTGAAGCTTTCTTT. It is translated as CASSQDPSDGEAFF.

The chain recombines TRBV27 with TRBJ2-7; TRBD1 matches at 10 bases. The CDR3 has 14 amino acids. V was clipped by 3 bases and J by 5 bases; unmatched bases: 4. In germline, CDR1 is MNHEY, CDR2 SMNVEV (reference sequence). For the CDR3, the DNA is TGTGCCAGCAGTTTGGGACAGGGGTTACACGAGCAGTACTTC. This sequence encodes CASSLGQGLHEQYF.